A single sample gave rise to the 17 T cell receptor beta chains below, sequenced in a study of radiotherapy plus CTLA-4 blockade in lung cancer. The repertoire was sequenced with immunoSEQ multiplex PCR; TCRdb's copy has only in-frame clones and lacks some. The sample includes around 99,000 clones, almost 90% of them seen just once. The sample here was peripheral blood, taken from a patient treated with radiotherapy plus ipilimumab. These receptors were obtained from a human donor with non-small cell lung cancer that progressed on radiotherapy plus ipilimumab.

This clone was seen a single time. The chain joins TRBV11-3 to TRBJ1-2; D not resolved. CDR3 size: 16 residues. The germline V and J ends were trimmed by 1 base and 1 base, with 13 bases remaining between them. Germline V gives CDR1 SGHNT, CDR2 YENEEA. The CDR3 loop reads CASSLVSADLNYGYTF. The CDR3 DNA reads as TGTGCCAGCAGCTTAGTATCAGCAGACCTTAACTATGGCTACACCTTC.

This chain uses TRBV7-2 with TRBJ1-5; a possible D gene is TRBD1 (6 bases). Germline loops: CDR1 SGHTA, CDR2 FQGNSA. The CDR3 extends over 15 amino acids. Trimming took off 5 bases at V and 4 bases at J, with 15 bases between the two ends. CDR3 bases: TGTGCCAGCAGCCGGGGGGGCACGAGAAATCAGCCCCAGCATTTT. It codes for CASSRGGTRNQPQHF.

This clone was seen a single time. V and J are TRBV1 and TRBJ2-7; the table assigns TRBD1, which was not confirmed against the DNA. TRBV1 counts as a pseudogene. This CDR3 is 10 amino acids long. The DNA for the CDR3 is TGCACCAGCAGCCACCAGGAGCAGTACTTC. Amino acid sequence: CTSSHQEQYF.

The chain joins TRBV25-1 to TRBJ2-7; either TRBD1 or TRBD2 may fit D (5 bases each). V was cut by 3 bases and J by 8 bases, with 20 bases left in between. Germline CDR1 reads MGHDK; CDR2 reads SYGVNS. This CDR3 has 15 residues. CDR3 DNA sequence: TGTGCCAGCAGTGACCGGGACGGACGAAAGGTAAAGCAGTACTTC. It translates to CASSDRDGRKVKQYF.

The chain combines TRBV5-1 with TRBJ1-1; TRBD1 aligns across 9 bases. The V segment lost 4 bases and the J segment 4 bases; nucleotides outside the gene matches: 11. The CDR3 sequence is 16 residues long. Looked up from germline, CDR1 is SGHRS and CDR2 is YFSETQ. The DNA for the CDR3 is TGCGCCAGCAGCCAATCGACGACAGGGGGGAGCACTGAAGCTTTCTTT. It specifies CASSQSTTGGSTEAFF.

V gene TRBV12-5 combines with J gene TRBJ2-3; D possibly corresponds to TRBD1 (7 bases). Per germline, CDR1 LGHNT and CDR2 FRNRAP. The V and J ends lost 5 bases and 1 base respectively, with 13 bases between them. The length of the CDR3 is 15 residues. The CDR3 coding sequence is TGTGCTAGTGGTCCGGGACAGCGGGGCACAGATACGCAGTATTTT. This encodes CASGPGQRGTDTQYF.

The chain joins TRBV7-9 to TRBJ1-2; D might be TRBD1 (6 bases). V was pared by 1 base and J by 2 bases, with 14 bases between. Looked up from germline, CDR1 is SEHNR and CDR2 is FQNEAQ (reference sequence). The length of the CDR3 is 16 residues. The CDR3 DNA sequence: TGTGCCAGCAGCTTAGTTACGGGGGGCGTCAACTATGGCTACACCTTC. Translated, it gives CASSLVTGGVNYGYTF.

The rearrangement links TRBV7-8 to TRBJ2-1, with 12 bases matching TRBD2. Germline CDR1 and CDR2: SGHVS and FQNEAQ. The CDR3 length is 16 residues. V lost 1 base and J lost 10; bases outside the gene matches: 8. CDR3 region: CASSLGVLAGGGEQFF. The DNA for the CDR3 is TGTGCCAGCAGCTTAGGAGTACTAGCGGGAGGTGGGGAGCAGTTCTTC.

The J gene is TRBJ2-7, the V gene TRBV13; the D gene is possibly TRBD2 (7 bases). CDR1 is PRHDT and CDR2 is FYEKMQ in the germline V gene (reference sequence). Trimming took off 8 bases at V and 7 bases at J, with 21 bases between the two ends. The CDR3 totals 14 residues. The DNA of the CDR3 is TGTGCCAGCGGGTCGGCTTCACAGGGAGGGGAGCAGTACTTC. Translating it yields CASGSASQGGEQYF.

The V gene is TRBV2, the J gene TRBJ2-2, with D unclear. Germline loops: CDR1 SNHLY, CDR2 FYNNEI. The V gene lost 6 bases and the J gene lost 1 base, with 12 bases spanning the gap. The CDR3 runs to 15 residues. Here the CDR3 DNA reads TGTGCCAGCAGCCCAAGGACGGGGAACACCGGGGAGCTGTTTTTT. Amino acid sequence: CASSPRTGNTGELFF.

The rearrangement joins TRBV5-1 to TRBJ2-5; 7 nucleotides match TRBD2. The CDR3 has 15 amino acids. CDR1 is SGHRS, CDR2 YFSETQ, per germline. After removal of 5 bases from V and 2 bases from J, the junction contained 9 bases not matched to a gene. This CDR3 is CASSPGEGWQETQYF. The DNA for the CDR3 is TGCGCCAGCAGTCCCGGGGAGGGGTGGCAAGAGACCCAGTACTTC.

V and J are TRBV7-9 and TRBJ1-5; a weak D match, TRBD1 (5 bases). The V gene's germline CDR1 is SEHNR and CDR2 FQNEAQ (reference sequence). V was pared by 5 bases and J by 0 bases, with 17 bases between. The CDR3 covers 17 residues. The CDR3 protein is CASSHGGASNSNQPQHF. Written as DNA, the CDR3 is TGTGCCAGCAGCCACGGCGGGGCAAGTAATAGCAATCAGCCCCAGCATTTT.

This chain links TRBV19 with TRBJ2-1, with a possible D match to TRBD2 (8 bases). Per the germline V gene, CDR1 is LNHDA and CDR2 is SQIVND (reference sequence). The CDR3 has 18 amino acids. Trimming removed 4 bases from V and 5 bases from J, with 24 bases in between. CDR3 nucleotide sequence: TGTGCCAGTAGTAGTTCCGGGAGGGCGGGACAGCGTCACAATGAGCAGTTCTTC. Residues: CASSSSGRAGQRHNEQFF. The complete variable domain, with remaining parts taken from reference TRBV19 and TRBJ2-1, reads DGGITQSPKYLFRKEGQNVTLSCEQNLNHDAMYWYRQDPGQGLRLIYYSQIVNDFQKGDIAEGYSVSREKKESFPLTVTSAQKNPTAFYLCASSSSGRAGQRHNEQFFGPGTRLTVL.

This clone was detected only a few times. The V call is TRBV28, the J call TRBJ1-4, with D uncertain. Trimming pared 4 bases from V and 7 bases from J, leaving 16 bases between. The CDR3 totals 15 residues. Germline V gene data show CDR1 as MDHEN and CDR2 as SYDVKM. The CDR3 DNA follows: TGTGCCAGCAGTTCCCTCGGCCGTTACATTGAAAAACTGTTTTTT. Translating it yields CASSSLGRYIEKLFF.

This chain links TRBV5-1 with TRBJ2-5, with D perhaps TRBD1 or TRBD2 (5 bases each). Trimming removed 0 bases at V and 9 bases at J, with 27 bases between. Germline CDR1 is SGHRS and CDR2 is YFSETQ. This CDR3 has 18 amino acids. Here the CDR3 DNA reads TGCGCCAGCAGCTTGGTGGGGACCGGGACCCCAGGAATGGCGGCCCAGTACTTC. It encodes CASSLVGTGTPGMAAQYF. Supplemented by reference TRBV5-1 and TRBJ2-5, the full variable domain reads KAGVTQTPRYLIKTRGQQVTLSCSPISGHRSVSWYQQTPGQGLQFLFEYFSETQRNKGNFPGRFSGRQFSNSRSEMNVSTLELGDSALYLCASSLVGTGTPGMAAQYFGPGTRLLVL.

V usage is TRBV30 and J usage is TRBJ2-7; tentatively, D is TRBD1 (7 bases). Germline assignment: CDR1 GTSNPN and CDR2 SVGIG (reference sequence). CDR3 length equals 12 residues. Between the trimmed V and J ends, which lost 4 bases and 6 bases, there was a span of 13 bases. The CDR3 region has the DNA TGTGCCTGGATAGGAGGGGGCGGCGAGCAGTACTTC. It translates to CAWIGGGGEQYF.

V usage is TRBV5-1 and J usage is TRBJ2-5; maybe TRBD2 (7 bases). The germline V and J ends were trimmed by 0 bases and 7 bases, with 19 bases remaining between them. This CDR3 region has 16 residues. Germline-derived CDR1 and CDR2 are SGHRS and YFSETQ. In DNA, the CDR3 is TGCGCCAGCAGCTTGGCCCTAGCTGGGGGCGGGGGGACCCAGTACTTC. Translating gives CASSLALAGGGGTQYF.